Sequencing of this T cell receptor beta chain was carried out in a study of OX40 agonist ivuxolimab in advanced cancers. Whole-study context: Earlier anti-PD-1, anti-PD-L1 or anti-CTLA-4 therapy was permitted; 40% had received some. Partial response was recorded in three patients: one hepatocellular carcinoma and two cutaneous melanoma cases.

The CDR3 covers 14 residues. With V trimmed by 4 bases and J by 4 bases, 5 bases remained unmatched. The V gene's germline CDR1 is MGHDK and CDR2 SYGVNS. Remarks on this clone: The target antigen is unknown.

TCRdb keeps only in-frame clones here, not all; method: immunoSEQ multiplex PCR. There are 77,000 or so clones in the sample; roughly 80% occur only once, and roughly 0.53% lies in the top ten. Broader study findings: Relative to CD4+, CD8+ T cells held more expanded clones on average.

The sequence came from an adult with an advanced solid tumor such as melanoma, head and neck, liver or kidney cancer. This chain joins TRBV25-1 and TRBJ2-7, with 9 nucleotides matching TRBD1. Sample: CD4+ or CD8+ T cells sorted from blood, taken in a trial of the OX40 agonist ivuxolimab. The CDR3 spells CASSGWTGVYEQYF. The CDR3 DNA reads TGTGCCAGCAGTGGATGGACAGGGGTGTACGAGCAGTACTTC.